This T cell receptor beta chain was found in a study of cytomegalovirus exposure and HLA in healthy donors. The study's findings and limits: Most TCR sequences were rare, but some public TCRs occurred in many donors. The authors listed around 150 TCR beta chains as cytomegalovirus-associated. There were a few CMV-associated chains whose specificity for CMV antigens was confirmed in vitro.

The PCR contained 60 Vbeta and 13 Jbeta primers. Only in-frame clones appear in the TCRdb table, and some are missing; sequencing was by immunoSEQ multiplex PCR. The sample lists around 64,000 clones; about nine tenths were seen once. The CDR3 runs 15 residues. V lost 4 bases to trimming and J lost 9 bases; unmatched junction nucleotides: 8. Germline assignment: CDR1 GTSNPN and CDR2 SVGIG (reference sequence). On this clone: Antigen specificity is unknown.

The origin of this receptor is a young woman in good health and CMV-seronegative. The sample comprised PBMCs. The genes are TRBV30 and TRBJ1-6, with 11 bases lining up with TRBD1. CDR3 coding DNA: TGTGCCTGGAACCCCTGGACAGGGGGCTTTTCACCCCTCCACTTT. It codes for CAWNPWTGGFSPLHF.